Sequencing of this T cell receptor beta chain was carried out in a study of T cell changes during pregnancy in multiple sclerosis. Only in-frame clones appear in the TCRdb table, and some are missing; sequencing was by immunoSEQ multiplex PCR. The profile covers over 30,000 clones, with 85% to 95% appearing a single time and 1.2% taken by the ten largest. This clone was seen a single time. Trimming took off 3 bases at V and 8 bases at J, with 16 bases between the two ends. CDR1 LNHDA and CDR2 SQIVND come from the germline V gene (reference sequence). There are 14 residues in the CDR3. This sequence was found in a female donor with multiple sclerosis, enrolled in a pregnancy study. The chain couples TRBV19 to TRBJ1-1; possible D gene TRBD1, 5 bases. Sequencing used PBMCs (not recorded whether the cells were cultured). The CDR3 DNA reads TGTGCCAGTAGTATCTCCCTCGGGGCAGGAGAAGCTTTCTTT. Its translation: CASSISLGAGEAFF.